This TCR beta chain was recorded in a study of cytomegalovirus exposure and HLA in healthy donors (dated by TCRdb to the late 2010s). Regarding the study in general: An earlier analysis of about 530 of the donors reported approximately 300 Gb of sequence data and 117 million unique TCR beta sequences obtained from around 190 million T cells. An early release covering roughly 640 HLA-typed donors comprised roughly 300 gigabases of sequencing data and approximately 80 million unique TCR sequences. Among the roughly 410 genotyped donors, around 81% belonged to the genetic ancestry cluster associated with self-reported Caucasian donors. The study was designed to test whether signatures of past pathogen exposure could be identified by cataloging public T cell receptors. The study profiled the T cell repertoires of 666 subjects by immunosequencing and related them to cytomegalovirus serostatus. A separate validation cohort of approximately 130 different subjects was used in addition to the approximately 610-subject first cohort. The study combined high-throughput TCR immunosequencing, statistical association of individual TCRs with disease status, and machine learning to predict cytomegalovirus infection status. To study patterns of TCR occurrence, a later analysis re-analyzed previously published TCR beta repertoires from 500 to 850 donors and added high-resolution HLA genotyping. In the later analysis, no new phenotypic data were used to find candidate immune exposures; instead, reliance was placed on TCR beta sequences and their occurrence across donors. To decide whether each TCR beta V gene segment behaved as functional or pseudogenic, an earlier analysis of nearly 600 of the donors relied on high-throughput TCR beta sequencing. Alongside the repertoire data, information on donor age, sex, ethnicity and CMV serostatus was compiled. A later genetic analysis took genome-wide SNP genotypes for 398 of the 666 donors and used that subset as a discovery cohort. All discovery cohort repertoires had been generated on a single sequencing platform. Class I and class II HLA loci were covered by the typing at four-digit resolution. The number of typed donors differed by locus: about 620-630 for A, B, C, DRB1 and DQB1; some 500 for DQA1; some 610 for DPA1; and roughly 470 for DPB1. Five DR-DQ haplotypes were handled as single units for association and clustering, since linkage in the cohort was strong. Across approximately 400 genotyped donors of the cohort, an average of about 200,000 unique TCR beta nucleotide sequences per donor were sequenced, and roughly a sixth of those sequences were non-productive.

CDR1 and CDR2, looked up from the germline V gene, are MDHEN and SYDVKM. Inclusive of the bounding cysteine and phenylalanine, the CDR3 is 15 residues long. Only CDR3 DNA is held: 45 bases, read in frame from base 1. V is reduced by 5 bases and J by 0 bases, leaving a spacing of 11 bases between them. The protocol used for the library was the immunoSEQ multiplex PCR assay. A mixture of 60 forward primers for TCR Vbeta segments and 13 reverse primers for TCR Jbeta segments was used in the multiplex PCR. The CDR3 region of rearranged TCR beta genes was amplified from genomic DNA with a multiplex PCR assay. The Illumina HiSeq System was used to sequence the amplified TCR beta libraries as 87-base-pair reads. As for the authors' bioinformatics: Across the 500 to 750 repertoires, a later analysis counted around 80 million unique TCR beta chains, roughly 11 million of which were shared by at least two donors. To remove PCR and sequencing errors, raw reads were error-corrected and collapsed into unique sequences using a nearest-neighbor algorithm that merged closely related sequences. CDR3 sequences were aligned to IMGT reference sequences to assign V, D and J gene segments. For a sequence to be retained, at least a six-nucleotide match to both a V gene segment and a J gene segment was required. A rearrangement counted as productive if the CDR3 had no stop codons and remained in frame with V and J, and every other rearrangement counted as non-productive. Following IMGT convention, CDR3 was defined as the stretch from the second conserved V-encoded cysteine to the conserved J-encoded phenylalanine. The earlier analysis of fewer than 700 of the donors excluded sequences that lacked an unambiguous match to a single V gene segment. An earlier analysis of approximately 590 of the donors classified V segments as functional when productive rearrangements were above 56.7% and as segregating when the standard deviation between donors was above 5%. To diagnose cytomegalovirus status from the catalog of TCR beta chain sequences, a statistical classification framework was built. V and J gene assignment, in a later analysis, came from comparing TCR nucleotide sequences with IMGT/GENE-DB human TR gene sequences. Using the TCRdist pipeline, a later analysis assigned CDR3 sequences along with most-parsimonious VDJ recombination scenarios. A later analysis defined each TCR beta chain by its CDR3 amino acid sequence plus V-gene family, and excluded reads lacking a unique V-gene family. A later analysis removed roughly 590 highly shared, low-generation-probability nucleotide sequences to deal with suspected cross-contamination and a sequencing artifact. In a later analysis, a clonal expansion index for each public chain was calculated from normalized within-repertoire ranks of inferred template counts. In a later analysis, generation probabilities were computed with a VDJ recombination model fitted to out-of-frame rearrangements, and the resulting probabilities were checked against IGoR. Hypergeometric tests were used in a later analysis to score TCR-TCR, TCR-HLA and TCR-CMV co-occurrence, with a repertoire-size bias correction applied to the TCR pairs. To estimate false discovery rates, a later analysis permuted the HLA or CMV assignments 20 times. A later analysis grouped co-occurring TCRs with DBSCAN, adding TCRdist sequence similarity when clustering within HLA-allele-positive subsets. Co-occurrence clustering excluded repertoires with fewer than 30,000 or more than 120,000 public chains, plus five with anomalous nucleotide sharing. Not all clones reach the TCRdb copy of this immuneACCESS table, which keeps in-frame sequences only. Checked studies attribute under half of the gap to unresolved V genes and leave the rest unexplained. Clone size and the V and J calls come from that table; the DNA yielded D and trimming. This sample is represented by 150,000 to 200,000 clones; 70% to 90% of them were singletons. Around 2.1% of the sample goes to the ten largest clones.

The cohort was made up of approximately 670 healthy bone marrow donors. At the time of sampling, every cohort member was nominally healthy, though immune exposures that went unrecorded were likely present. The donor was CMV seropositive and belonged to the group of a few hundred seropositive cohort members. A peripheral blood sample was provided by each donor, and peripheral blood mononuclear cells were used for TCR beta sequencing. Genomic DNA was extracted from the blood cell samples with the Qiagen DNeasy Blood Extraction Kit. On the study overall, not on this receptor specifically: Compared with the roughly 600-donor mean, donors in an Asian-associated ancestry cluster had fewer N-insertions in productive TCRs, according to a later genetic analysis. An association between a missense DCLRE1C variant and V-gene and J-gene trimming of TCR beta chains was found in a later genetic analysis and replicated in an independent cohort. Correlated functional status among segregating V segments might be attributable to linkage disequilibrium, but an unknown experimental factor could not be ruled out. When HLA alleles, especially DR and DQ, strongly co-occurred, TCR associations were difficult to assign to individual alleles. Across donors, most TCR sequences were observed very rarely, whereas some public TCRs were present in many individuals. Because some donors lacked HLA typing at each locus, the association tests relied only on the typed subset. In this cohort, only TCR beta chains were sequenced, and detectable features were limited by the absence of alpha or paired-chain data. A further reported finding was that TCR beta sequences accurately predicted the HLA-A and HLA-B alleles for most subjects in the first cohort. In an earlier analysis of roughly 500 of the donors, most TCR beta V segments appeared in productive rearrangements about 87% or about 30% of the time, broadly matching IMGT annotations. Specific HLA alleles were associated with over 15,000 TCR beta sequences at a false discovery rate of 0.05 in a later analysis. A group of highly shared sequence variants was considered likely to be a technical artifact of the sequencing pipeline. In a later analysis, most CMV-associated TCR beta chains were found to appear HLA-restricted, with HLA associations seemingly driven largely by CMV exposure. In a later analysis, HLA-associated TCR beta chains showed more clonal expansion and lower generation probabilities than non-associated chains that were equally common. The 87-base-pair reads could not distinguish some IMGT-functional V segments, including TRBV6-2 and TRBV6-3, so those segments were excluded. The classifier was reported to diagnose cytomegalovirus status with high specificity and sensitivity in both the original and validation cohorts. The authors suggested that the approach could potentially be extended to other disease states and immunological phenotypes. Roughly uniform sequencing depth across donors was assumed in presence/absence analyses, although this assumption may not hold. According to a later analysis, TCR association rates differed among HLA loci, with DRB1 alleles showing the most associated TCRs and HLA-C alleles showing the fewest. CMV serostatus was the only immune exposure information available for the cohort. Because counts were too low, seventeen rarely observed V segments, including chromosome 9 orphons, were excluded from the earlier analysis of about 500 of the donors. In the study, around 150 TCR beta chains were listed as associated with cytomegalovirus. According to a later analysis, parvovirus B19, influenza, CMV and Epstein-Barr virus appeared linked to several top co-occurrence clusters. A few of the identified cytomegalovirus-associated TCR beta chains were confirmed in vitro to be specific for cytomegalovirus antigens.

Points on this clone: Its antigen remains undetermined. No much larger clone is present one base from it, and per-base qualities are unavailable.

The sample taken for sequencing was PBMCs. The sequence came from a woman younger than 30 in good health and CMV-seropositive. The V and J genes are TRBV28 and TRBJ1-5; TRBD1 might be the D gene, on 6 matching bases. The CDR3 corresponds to CASSTTGYSNQPQHF. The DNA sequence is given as TGTGCCAGCAGTACGACAGGTTATAGCAATCAGCCCCAGCATTTT.